Below are 17 T cell receptor beta chains sequenced from a single sample in a study of T cells in Graves' hyperthyroidism and ophthalmopathy. TCR beta CDR3 region amplification was performed from RNA transcripts. The HTBI set primed first-round TCR CDR3 RT-PCR. Using its own MiXCR run on the multiplex PCR reads, TCRdb lists one record per CDR3 protein. The repertoire consists of fewer than 450,000 distinct CDR3 sequences, with over 12% occurring once and the leading ten covering under 30%. Sequencing was done on a sample of blood. Every receptor here comes from a man aged 50 to 59 with Graves' ophthalmopathy.

This clonotype has at least ten counts. The chain recombines TRBV20-1 with TRBJ1-6, with TRBD1 as a possible D gene (5 bases). Looked up from germline, CDR1 is DFQATT and CDR2 is SNEGSKA (reference sequence). Trimming shortened V by 2 bases and J by 6 bases, and 11 bases separated the two germline ends. The CDR3 is made up of 14 amino acids. DNA of the CDR3: TGCAGTGCTAGATTGTCGGGGACTAATTCACCCCTCCACTTT. This codes for CSARLSGTNSPLHF.

This sequence joins TRBV7-9 and TRBJ2-2; unclear D gene. The V and J ends lost 6 bases and 6 bases respectively, with 8 bases between them. CDR3 length: 12 residues. The germline CDR1 and CDR2 sequences are SEHNR and FQNEAQ (reference sequence). The CDR3 loop reads CASSYNSGELFF. The DNA of the CDR3 is TGTGCCAGCAGTTACAACTCCGGGGAGCTGTTTTTT.

The CDR3 nucleotides are TGTGCCATCAGTGACCGAGCGGGACTAGCGGATGAGCAGTTCTTC. It is translated as CAISDRAGLADEQFF. This rearrangement joins TRBV10-3 to TRBJ2-1, with 11 nucleotides matching TRBD2. CDR3 size: 15 residues. Germline V gene data show CDR1 as ENHRY and CDR2 as SYGVKD. Trimming took 3 bases from V and 8 from J; bases not matched to a gene: 6.

Only a few counts were recorded for this clonotype. The J gene is TRBJ2-2, the V gene TRBV19; D might be TRBD2 (5 bases). Germline CDR1 reads LNHDA; CDR2 reads SQIVND (reference sequence). V gave up 5 bases and J gave up 5 bases, with 12 bases separating them. The CDR3 runs to 14 residues. The CDR3 region has the DNA TGTGCCAGTAGTGGGAGCCTCGGGACCGGGGAGCTGTTTTTT. It is translated as CASSGSLGTGELFF. Complete variable domain (other parts from reference TRBV19 and TRBJ2-2): DGGITQSPKYLFRKEGQNVTLSCEQNLNHDAMYWYRQDPGQGLRLIYYSQIVNDFQKGDIAEGYSVSREKKESFPLTVTSAQKNPTAFYLCASSGSLGTGELFFGEGSRLTVL.

J is TRBJ2-5 and V is TRBV7-8; D not certain. CDR3 length: 13 amino acids. V lost 3 bases, J lost 10 bases, and 15 bases lay in between. Germline CDR1 SGHVS, CDR2 FQNEAQ. The CDR3: CASSFLSGTLQYF. In DNA, the CDR3 is TGTGCCAGCAGCTTTCTGTCAGGCACGCTCCAGTACTTC.

The genes are TRBV15 and TRBJ1-1; D is ambiguous. The V gene's germline CDR1 is LNHNV and CDR2 YYDKDF (reference sequence). V was trimmed by 0 bases and J by 2 bases, leaving 7 bases between them. The CDR3 loop spans 14 amino acids. The chain's CDR3 is CATSRDALNTEAFF. The CDR3 DNA sequence: TGTGCCACCAGCAGAGATGCACTCAACACTGAAGCTTTCTTT.

This clonotype was found many times. The rearrangement links TRBV7-8 to TRBJ2-7; D may correspond to TRBD1 or TRBD2 (5 bases each). Per germline, CDR1 SGHVS and CDR2 FQNEAQ. V lost 5 bases, J lost 3 bases, and 17 bases lay in between. The CDR3 is made up of 15 amino acids. CDR3 nucleotides: TGTGCCAGCAGCCCCAGCGGTGGGGGTTACTACGAGCAGTACTTC. This encodes CASSPSGGGYYEQYF. The whole variable domain, filled in from reference TRBV7-8 and TRBJ2-7, reads GAGVSQSPRYKVAKRGQDVALRCDPISGHVSLFWYQQALGQGPEFLTYFQNEAQLDKSGLPSDRFFAERPEGSVSTLKIQRTQQEDSAVYLCASSPSGGGYYEQYFGPGTRLTVT.

Concerning this clonotype itself: This may stem from a read error, because a much larger clone lies one nucleotide away. The chain is built from TRBV29-1 and TRBJ1-5; 9 bases are a match to TRBD1. Germline-derived CDR1 and CDR2 are SQVTM and ANQGSEA. V shed 7 bases and J 3 bases; nucleotides not matched to a gene: 1. This CDR3 region has 12 residues. CDR3 bases: TGCAGCGCACAGGGGGCCAATCAGCCCCAGCATTTT. This gives the protein CSAQGANQPQHF.

The chain uses TRBV28 and TRBJ1-2; 9 nucleotides agree with TRBD1. This CDR3 comprises 14 residues. Germline V CDR1 and CDR2: MDHEN, SYDVKM. J lost 3 bases, V lost 5 bases, and 4 bases had no gene match. CDR3 sequence (DNA): TGTGCCAGCAGTCCGGGACAGGGCCACTATGGCTACACCTTC. This encodes CASSPGQGHYGYTF.

This chain's CDR3 is CASSQSNRNGHEQYF. The CDR3 nucleotides are TGTGCCAGCAGCCAATCTAATCGAAACGGTCACGAGCAGTACTTC. The chain is built from TRBV16 and TRBJ2-7, with D unclear. Trimming stripped 0 bases from V and 5 bases from J, with 14 bases between. CDR1 KGHSY and CDR2 FQNENV come from the germline V gene. The CDR3 loop spans 15 amino acids.

This clonotype has only a few counts. The genes are TRBV6-1 and TRBJ2-1; 10 bases map to TRBD2. Germline-derived CDR1 and CDR2 are MNHNS and SASEGT. V trimming: 5 bases; J trimming: 2 bases; junction bases outside the gene matches: 12. This CDR3 contains 18 residues. The CDR3, as DNA: TGTGCCAGCAGTAAAAACTCAGCGGGAGGGAGCCCCTACAATGAGCAGTTCTTC. This sequence encodes CASSKNSAGGSPYNEQFF.

This clonotype was counted between two and nine times. V usage is TRBV6-1 and J usage is TRBJ1-1; D not resolved. Trimming took off 7 bases at V and 6 bases at J, with 15 bases between the two ends. The germline gives CDR1 MNHNS, CDR2 SASEGT. The CDR3 is 13 amino acids. The CDR3 region is CASTLSGPSEAFF. The CDR3 DNA is TGTGCCAGCACTCTCAGCGGGCCCTCTGAAGCTTTCTTT.

This clonotype has ten or more counts. The rearrangement links TRBV12-3 or TRBV12-4 to TRBJ1-5; no definite D call. V was cut by 6 bases and J by 9 bases, with 12 bases left in between. This CDR3 has 12 amino acids. The CDR3 spells CASSTRPLPQHF. The CDR3 DNA sequence: TGTGCCAGCAGCACCCGACCCCTGCCCCAGCATTTT.

This clonotype was recorded at least ten times. CDR3 bases: TGTGCCAGCAGAGTTGAGCAGGGGGGCACTGAAGCTTTCTTT. This codes for CASRVEQGGTEAFF. This rearrangement joins TRBV2 to TRBJ1-1; TRBD1 matches 7 bases. V shed 6 bases, J shed 4 bases, and the junction held 8 bases outside the gene matches. CDR3 length: 14 residues. Germline loops: CDR1 SNHLY, CDR2 FYNNEI.

This clonotype occurred many times. V gene TRBV7-9 combines with J gene TRBJ2-3, with unresolved D. The CDR3 runs 12 residues. Trimming took 5 bases from V and 3 from J, leaving 6 bases between them. CDR1 and CDR2 from the germline V gene are SEHNR and FQNEAQ (reference sequence). The CDR3 nucleotides are TGTGCCAGCAGCCAAAGAACAGATACGCAGTATTTT. Its protein is CASSQRTDTQYF.

This clonotype was detected ten times or more. The chain employs TRBV20-1 and TRBJ2-5, with D possibly being TRBD1 or TRBD2 (5 bases each). The CDR3 sequence is 15 residues long. Trimming removed 3 bases from V and 3 bases from J, with 17 bases in between. CDR1 DFQATT and CDR2 SNEGSKA come from the germline V gene (reference sequence). Here the CDR3 DNA reads TGCAGTGCTAGTTCGGACACAGGACTCAAAGAGACCCAGTACTTC. Translated: CSASSDTGLKETQYF.

This clonotype was observed a few times. The chain couples TRBV6-2 or TRBV6-3 to TRBJ2-3; 7 bases align to TRBD2. The length of the CDR3 is 15 residues. Germline loops: CDR1 MNHEY, CDR2 SVGEGT. The trim removed 6 bases at V and 9 bases at J, leaving 15 bases unmatched. In DNA form, the CDR3 reads TGTGCCAGCAGCCTGACTAGCTTAAGTCGTGTGACGCAGTATTTT. Translated, it gives CASSLTSLSRVTQYF.